This TCR beta chain is from a study of radiation and T cells in renal cell carcinoma. Sequenced by immunoSEQ multiplex PCR; TCRdb stores in-frame clones only, minus some. This table has 120,000 or so clones, 70% to 90% appearing once. Time point described: blood 2 weeks post-SBRT. Treatment described: 15 Gy SBRT to primary tumor, nephrectomy 4 weeks later. The patient's renal cell carcinoma had clear cell pathology. In the case of this clone: Its antigen remains unidentified.

General observations from the study: Pretreatment tumor biopsies were lacking, so baseline clonotypes are unknown.

CDR3 size: 14 residues. Between the trimmed V and J ends, which lost 5 bases and 2 bases, there was a span of 12 bases. The germline V gene has CDR1 SGHVS and CDR2 FQNEAQ. This chain joins TRBV7-8 and TRBJ2-5; D is ambiguous. The source is a woman between 65 and 79 years old with renal cell carcinoma. The sample consisted of blood, taken from a patient whose treatment included radiotherapy and nephrectomy. CDR3 coding DNA: TGTGCCAGCAGCCCCAGAGGCTCACAAGAGACCCAGTACTTC. Amino acids: CASSPRGSQETQYF.